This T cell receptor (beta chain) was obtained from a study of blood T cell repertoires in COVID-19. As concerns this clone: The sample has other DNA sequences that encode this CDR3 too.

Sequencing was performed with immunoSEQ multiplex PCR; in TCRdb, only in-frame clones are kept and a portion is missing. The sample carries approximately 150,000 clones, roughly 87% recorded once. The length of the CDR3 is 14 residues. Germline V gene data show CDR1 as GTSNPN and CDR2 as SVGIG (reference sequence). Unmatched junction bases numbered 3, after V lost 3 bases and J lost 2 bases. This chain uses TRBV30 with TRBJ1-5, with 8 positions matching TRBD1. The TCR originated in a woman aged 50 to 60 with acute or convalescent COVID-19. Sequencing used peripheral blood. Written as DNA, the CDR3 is TGTGCCTGGAGCCAGGGGGCCGGCAATCAGCCCCAGCATTTT. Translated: CAWSQGAGNQPQHF.